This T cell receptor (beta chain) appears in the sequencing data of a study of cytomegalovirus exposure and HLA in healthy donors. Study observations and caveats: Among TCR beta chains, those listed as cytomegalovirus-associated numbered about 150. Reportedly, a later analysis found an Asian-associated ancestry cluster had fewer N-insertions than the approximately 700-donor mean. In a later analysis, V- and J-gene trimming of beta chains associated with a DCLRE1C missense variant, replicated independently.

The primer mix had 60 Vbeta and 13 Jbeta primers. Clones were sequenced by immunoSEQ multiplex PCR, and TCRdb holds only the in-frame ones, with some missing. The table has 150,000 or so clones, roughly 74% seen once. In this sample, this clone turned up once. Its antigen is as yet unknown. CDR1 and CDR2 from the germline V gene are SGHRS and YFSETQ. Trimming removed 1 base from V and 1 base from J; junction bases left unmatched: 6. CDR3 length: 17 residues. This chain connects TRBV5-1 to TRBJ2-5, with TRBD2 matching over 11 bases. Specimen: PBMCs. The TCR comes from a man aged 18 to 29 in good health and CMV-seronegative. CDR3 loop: CASSLTSGGPTQETQYF. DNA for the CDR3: TGCGCCAGCAGCTTGACTAGCGGGGGACCAACCCAAGAGACCCAGTACTTC.